Given below is one T cell receptor beta chain in context. As yet, its antigen is unknown. The sample originates from a study of OX40 agonist ivuxolimab in advanced cancers. Study-level background: Having had anti-PD-1, anti-PD-L1 or anti-CTLA-4 therapy before was allowed, and around 44% had some.

Study observations and caveats: Also present in some nonresponders was a low level of normalized T-cell clonal expansion.

Autoimmune disease history or systemic immunosuppression barred patients. Sequenced by immunoSEQ multiplex PCR; TCRdb stores in-frame clones only, minus some. Of about 69,000 clones in the sample, 90% are singletons; the top ten hold about 10%. This CDR3 is 15 amino acids long. The source of this sequence is an adult with an advanced solid tumor such as melanoma, head and neck, liver or kidney cancer. The chain carries TRBV21-1 and TRBJ2-1; TRBD2 is the table's D call, not checked against the DNA. TRBV21-1 constitutes a pseudogene. Sequenced here: CD4+ or CD8+ T cells sorted from blood, sampled in a trial of the OX40 agonist ivuxolimab. The CDR3 is CASSKWRLADNEQFF. Written as DNA, the CDR3 is TGTGCCAGCAGCAAATGGAGACTAGCGGACAATGAGCAGTTCTTC.